The 14 T cell receptor beta chains presented below share a single source sample, sequenced in a study of cytomegalovirus exposure and HLA in healthy donors. A multiplex PCR was run with 60 Vbeta primers and 13 Jbeta primers. The table came from immunoSEQ multiplex PCR; TCRdb's copy has only in-frame clones and leaves some out. Counted here are 70,000 or so clones, about nine tenths occurring once; the ten biggest clones make up roughly 2%. The specimen was PBMCs. The receptors derive from a woman aged 25-40 years in good health and CMV-seronegative.

The sample holds a few counts of this clone. V gene TRBV7-2 combines with J gene TRBJ2-1; 7 bases fit TRBD2. The CDR3 extends over 15 amino acids. From germline, CDR1 is SGHTA and CDR2 FQGNSA. J was trimmed by 0 bases and V by 3 bases; bases with no gene match: 2. CDR3 region: CASSFQRDSYNEQFF. The CDR3 bases are TGTGCCAGCAGCTTCCAGCGGGACTCCTACAATGAGCAGTTCTTC.

This clone was counted a single time. V and J are TRBV29-1 and TRBJ2-5; D is perhaps TRBD1 (5 bases). Trimming removed 4 bases from V and 5 bases from J, with 14 bases in between. CDR3 length equals 13 residues. Germline CDR1 is SQVTM and CDR2 is ANQGSEA. The chain's CDR3 is CSVVRQMGETQYF. The DNA of the CDR3 is TGCAGCGTTGTGCGACAGATGGGGGAGACCCAGTACTTC.

This chain joins TRBV7-2 and TRBJ2-1; 8 bases are a match to TRBD1. The CDR3 has 17 amino acids. Trimming removed 5 bases from V and 4 bases from J; junction bases left unmatched: 13. The germline gives CDR1 SGHTA, CDR2 FQGNSA. CDR3 sequence (DNA): TGTGCCAGCAGCCCCCAGACCGGGACAGGAAGATACAATGAGCAGTTCTTC. Its protein product is CASSPQTGTGRYNEQFF.

The chain links TRBV11-2 to TRBJ1-3; D is possibly TRBD1 (6 bases). The CDR3 has 16 amino acids. Between the trimmed V and J ends, which lost 5 bases and 2 bases, there was a span of 16 bases. Germline values: CDR1 SGHAT, CDR2 FQNNGV. CDR3 amino acids: CASSHAQGETGNTIYF. CDR3 nucleotides: TGTGCCAGCAGCCATGCACAGGGCGAAACTGGAAACACCATATATTTT. The whole variable domain, remainder taken from reference TRBV11-2 and TRBJ1-3, is EAGVAQSPRYKIIEKRQSVAFWCNPISGHATLYWYQQILGQGPKLLIQFQNNGVVDDSQLPKDRFSAERLKGVDSTLKIQPAKLEDSAVYLCASSHAQGETGNTIYFGEGSWLTVV.

This chain links TRBV7-9 with TRBJ2-1, with TRBD2 as a possible D gene (6 bases). This CDR3 contains 13 residues. V lost 2 bases to trimming and J lost 6 bases, with 8 bases between them. The germline V gene has CDR1 SEHNR and CDR2 FQNEAQ (reference sequence). The CDR3 protein is CASSLLASNEQFF. The CDR3 DNA reads as TGTGCCAGCAGCTTACTAGCGAGCAATGAGCAGTTCTTC.

Concerning this clone itself: A read error may produce the germline difference seen at one junction end. V usage is TRBV5-1 and J usage is TRBJ2-1; 9 positions match TRBD2. Germline V gene data show CDR1 as SGHRS and CDR2 as YFSETQ. The CDR3 is 15 residues long. CDR3 protein: CASSSGGRANNEQFF. The CDR3 nucleotides are TGCGCCAGTAGCTCGGGCGGGAGGGCTAACAATGAGCAGTTCTTC.

V gene TRBV7-2 combines with J gene TRBJ2-5; D might be TRBD1 (5 bases). This CDR3 is 16 amino acids long. V was clipped by 4 bases and J by 2 bases, with 17 bases between them. Germline assignment: CDR1 SGHTA and CDR2 FQGNSA. The CDR3 nucleotides read TGTGCCAGCAGCTATTCATCAGGGAAAGCTCAAGAGACCCAGTACTTC. It encodes CASSYSSGKAQETQYF.

About this clone: Mismatch with germline at one junction end may stem from a read error. This chain uses TRBV7-9 with TRBJ2-1; TRBD1 might be the D (6 bases). The CDR3 has 16 residues. Germline V lookup: CDR1 SEHNR, CDR2 FQNEAQ (reference sequence). As DNA, the CDR3 is TGTGCCAGCGGCTTTAGGCAGGGGCCATTGGACAATGAGCAGTTCTTC. Its protein product is CASGFRQGPLDNEQFF.

V and J are TRBV7-2 and TRBJ2-7; 10 bases fit TRBD1. The CDR3 covers 14 residues. The J segment lost 6 bases and the V segment lost 4 bases, leaving 6 bases of the junction unmatched. Germline assignment: CDR1 SGHTA and CDR2 FQGNSA. CDR3 DNA sequence: TGTGCCAGCAGCTCCGGGACAGGGGTTCGCGAGCAGTACTTC. Protein product: CASSSGTGVREQYF.

The chain has TRBV28 and TRBJ2-7, with D tentatively TRBD2 (7 bases). This CDR3 region has 18 residues. V lost 2 bases and J lost 0, with 20 bases in between. Germline assignment: CDR1 MDHEN and CDR2 SYDVKM. Here the CDR3 reads CASSLNGGGSASSYEQYF. CDR3 sequence (DNA): TGTGCCAGCAGTTTAAATGGGGGCGGGAGCGCCAGCTCCTACGAGCAGTACTTC.

In the case of this clone: The junction and the germline gene differ at one end; a read error may be behind it. The same CDR3 can be traced to other DNA sequences in this sample. The J gene is TRBJ2-7, the V gene TRBV9, with 10 bases lining up with TRBD1. Germline V lookup: CDR1 SGDLS, CDR2 YYNGEE. CDR3 length equals 17 residues. This CDR3 is CASSSQGQGRSSYEQYF. In DNA form, the CDR3 reads TGTGCTAGCAGCTCCCAGGGACAGGGGCGGAGCTCCTACGAGCAGTACTTC.

This clone was observed a single time. The chain links TRBV30 to TRBJ2-1; D gene uncertain. Germline CDR1 reads GTSNPN; CDR2 reads SVGIG (reference sequence). The CDR3 has 14 amino acids. The germline V and J ends were trimmed by 2 bases and 4 bases, with 12 bases remaining between them. CDR3 in amino acids: CAWSPSAIYNEQFF. CDR3 in DNA: TGTGCCTGGAGTCCCAGCGCCATATACAATGAGCAGTTCTTC.

The chain recombines TRBV7-9 with TRBJ2-5; TRBD1 might be the D (6 bases). The V end was cut by 2 bases, the J end by 5 bases, with 12 bases between. The CDR3 sequence is 14 residues long. The germline V gene encodes CDR1 SEHNR and CDR2 FQNEAQ (reference sequence). CDR3 protein: CASSLSGVAETQYF. The DNA for the CDR3 is TGTGCCAGCAGCTTATCAGGGGTGGCCGAGACCCAGTACTTC.

The chain couples TRBV28 to TRBJ1-3; tentatively, D is TRBD1 (5 bases). Trimming removed 4 bases from V and 0 bases from J, with 7 bases in between. The CDR3 runs 14 residues. CDR1 is MDHEN and CDR2 is SYDVKM in the germline V gene. CDR3 DNA: TGTGCCAGCAGTTCCGGGGGCTCTGGAAACACCATATATTTT. Its translation is CASSSGGSGNTIYF.